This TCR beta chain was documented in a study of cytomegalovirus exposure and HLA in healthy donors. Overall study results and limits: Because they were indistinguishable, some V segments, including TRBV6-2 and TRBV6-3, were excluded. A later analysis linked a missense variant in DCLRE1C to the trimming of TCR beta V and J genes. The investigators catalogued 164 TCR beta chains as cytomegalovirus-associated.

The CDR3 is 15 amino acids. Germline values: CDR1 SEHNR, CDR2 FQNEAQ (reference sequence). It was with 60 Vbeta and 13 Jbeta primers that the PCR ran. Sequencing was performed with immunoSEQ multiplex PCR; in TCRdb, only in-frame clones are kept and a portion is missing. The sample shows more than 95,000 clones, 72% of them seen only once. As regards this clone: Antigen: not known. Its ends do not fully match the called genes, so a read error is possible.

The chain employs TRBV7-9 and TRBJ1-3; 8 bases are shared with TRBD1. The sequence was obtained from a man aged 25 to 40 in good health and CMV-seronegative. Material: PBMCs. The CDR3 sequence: CASSLEDRAGDTIYF. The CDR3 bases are TGTGCCAGCAGCTTAGAGGACAGGGCTGGAGACACCATATATTTT.